What follows are 29 T cell receptor beta chains derived from one specimen sequenced in a study of control samples from healthy donors and cancer patients. Generated by immunoSEQ multiplex PCR, the TCRdb table keeps only in-frame clones and is missing some. The table lists approximately 80,000 clones, 75% to 95% of them singletons. Source material: blood. Every receptor here comes from a man aged 25 to 40 in good health.

The V gene is TRBV28, the J gene TRBJ1-1; D is ambiguous. The germline V gene encodes CDR1 MDHEN and CDR2 SYDVKM. The CDR3 consists of 12 residues. V lost 2 bases and J lost 3, with 4 bases in between. The DNA of the CDR3 is TGTGCCAGCAGTTTAGGCCACACTGAAGCTTTCTTT. Translating gives CASSLGHTEAFF.

V usage is TRBV12-3 or TRBV12-4 and J usage is TRBJ2-7; D may be TRBD1 (6 bases). The V end lost 6 bases, the J end lost 3 bases, and 9 bases lay between the germline ends. The CDR3 runs to 12 residues. The DNA of the CDR3 is TGTGCCAGCAGCAGGACAGTCTACGAGCAGTACTTC. Its protein product is CASSRTVYEQYF.

The chain employs TRBV3-1 (or the pseudogene TRBV3-2) and TRBJ2-1; the D gene is possibly TRBD2 (6 bases). V lost 3 bases and J lost 1, with 10 bases in between. Germline V gene sequence: CDR1 LGHDT, CDR2 YNNKEL (reference sequence). CDR3 length equals 15 residues. The CDR3 protein is CASSHGRLSYNEQFF. The CDR3 DNA follows: TGTGCCAGCAGCCACGGGAGACTTTCCTACAATGAGCAGTTCTTC.

This clone was counted a few times. The gene calls are TRBV30 and TRBJ2-7; the D gene is possibly TRBD2 (6 bases). CDR1 GTSNPN and CDR2 SVGIG come from the germline V gene (reference sequence). Deletions cut 3 bases from V and 3 bases from J, with 9 bases between. The CDR3 runs to 12 residues. CDR3 in DNA: TGTGCCTGGAGCGCCGGGGGCTACGAGCAGTACTTC. The encoded protein is CAWSAGGYEQYF.

This chain links TRBV4-3 with TRBJ2-3, with 7 bases that match TRBD1. The CDR3 covers 18 residues. Germline loops: CDR1 LGHNA, CDR2 YSLEER. J lost 4 bases, V lost 0 bases, and 13 bases had no gene match. CDR3 loop: CASSQDWPTGPRSDTQYF. The CDR3 DNA reads as TGCGCCAGCAGCCAAGATTGGCCGACAGGGCCCCGATCAGATACGCAGTATTTT.

The chain employs TRBV5-4 and TRBJ1-2; 7 positions agree with TRBD1. The CDR3 loop spans 15 amino acids. Unmatched junction bases numbered 4, after V lost 1 base and J lost 1 base. CDR1 and CDR2 (germline): SGHNT, YYREEE (reference sequence). CDR3 residues: CASSLRQGVNYGYTF. In DNA, the CDR3 is TGTGCCAGCAGCTTGAGGCAGGGGGTTAACTATGGCTACACCTTC.

The CDR3 protein is CASVQNTEAFF. CDR3 coding DNA: TGTGCCAGCGTTCAGAACACTGAAGCTTTCTTT. This chain joins TRBV12-3 or TRBV12-4 and TRBJ1-1, with D unclear. V was pared by 8 bases and J by 1 base, with 5 bases between. There are 11 residues in the CDR3.

This chain connects TRBV5-6 to TRBJ2-5; D tentatively fits TRBD1 or TRBD2 (5 bases each). CDR3 length equals 15 residues. Germline V gene data show CDR1 as SGHDT and CDR2 as YYEEEE. V was cut by 3 bases and J by 2 bases, with 14 bases left in between. The chain's CDR3 is CASSSTLWGQETQYF. The CDR3 coding sequence is TGTGCCAGCAGCTCCACACTTTGGGGGCAAGAGACCCAGTACTTC.

The chain carries TRBV7-2 and TRBJ2-3, with D perhaps matching TRBD2 (5 bases). Germline loops: CDR1 SGHTA, CDR2 FQGNSA. Trimming removed 0 bases at V and 3 bases at J, with 10 bases between. The CDR3 runs 15 residues. In DNA form, the CDR3 reads TGTGCCAGCAGCTTAGCGCTCGGGGATACAGATACGCAGTATTTT. Residues: CASSLALGDTDTQYF.

The chain couples TRBV5-4 to TRBJ1-3; TRBD1 matches 7 bases. Looked up from germline, CDR1 is SGHNT and CDR2 is YYREEE (reference sequence). CDR3 size: 15 residues. The V and J ends lost 0 bases and 3 bases, in that order; junction bases with no gene match: 3. CDR3 DNA: TGTGCCAGCAGCTTGGGAGGGGGCGGTGGAAACACCATATATTTT. Translation gives CASSLGGGGGNTIYF.

Here the CDR3 reads CASSVAGDPYTEAFF. The CDR3 DNA follows: TGTGCCAGCAGCGTAGCAGGCGATCCGTACACTGAAGCTTTCTTT. This sequence joins TRBV9 and TRBJ1-1; D not certain. CDR1 and CDR2 (germline): SGDLS, YYNGEE. V was clipped by 0 bases and J by 3 bases, with 12 bases between them. The CDR3 has 15 amino acids. Complete variable domain (other parts from reference TRBV9 and TRBJ1-1): DSGVTQTPKHLITATGQRVTLRCSPRSGDLSVYWYQQSLDQGLQFLIQYYNGEERAKGNILERFSAQQFPDLHSELNLSSLELGDSALYFCASSVAGDPYTEAFFGQGTRLTVV.

The J gene is TRBJ1-5, the V gene TRBV28, with no clear D. V was clipped by 2 bases and J by 5 bases, with 7 bases between them. CDR1 is MDHEN and CDR2 is SYDVKM in the germline V gene. CDR3 length: 13 residues. The DNA of the CDR3 is TGTGCCAGCAGTTTACCAAATTATCAGCCCCAGCATTTT. Translation: CASSLPNYQPQHF.

The J gene is TRBJ2-7, the V gene TRBV7-2; 11 nucleotides line up with TRBD2. Trimming removed 5 bases from V and 1 base from J; junction bases left unmatched: 4. Per the germline V gene, CDR1 is SGHTA and CDR2 is FQGNSA. The CDR3 has 15 residues. This CDR3 reads CASSQTSGDSYEQYF. The CDR3 region has the DNA TGTGCCAGCAGCCAGACTAGCGGGGATTCCTACGAGCAGTACTTC.

This clone was observed a few times. J is TRBJ1-2 and V is TRBV5-6; D unresolved. V lost 0 bases, J lost 3 bases, and 9 bases lay in between. Germline loops: CDR1 SGHDT, CDR2 YYEEEE. The CDR3 has 14 residues. Here the CDR3 reads CASSLEGRDYGYTF. CDR3 in DNA: TGTGCCAGCAGCTTGGAGGGTAGGGACTATGGCTACACCTTC.

The V call is TRBV12-3 or TRBV12-4, the J call TRBJ1-1; no reliable D call. This CDR3 contains 11 residues. V gave up 8 bases and J gave up 5 bases, with 9 bases separating them. DNA of the CDR3: TGTGCCAGCCGCCGGATGACTGAAGCTTTCTTT. Translated, it gives CASRRMTEAFF.

V usage is TRBV21-1 and J usage is TRBJ1-2. TRBV21-1 is labeled a pseudogene. The CDR3 is 13 residues long. The DNA for the CDR3 is TGTGCCAGCAGCAAAAGGGGAGACTATGGCTACACCTTC. This codes for CASSKRGDYGYTF.

This chain links TRBV19 with TRBJ2-5; D gene uncertain. The V and J ends lost 2 bases and 3 bases respectively, with 7 bases between them. The CDR3 spans 13 residues. Germline CDR1 and CDR2: LNHDA and SQIVND (reference sequence). CDR3: CASSIILEETQYF. The CDR3 nucleotides read TGTGCCAGTAGTATAATACTCGAAGAGACCCAGTACTTC.

This clone was found a few times. J is TRBJ1-6 and V is TRBV4-2; D is perhaps TRBD1 (6 bases). Trimming cost V 1 base and J 8 bases, with 9 bases left between them. Germline-derived CDR1 and CDR2 are LGHNA and YNFKEQ. This CDR3 comprises 14 residues. CDR3: CASSQGEGDSPLHF. Written as DNA, the CDR3 is TGTGCCAGCAGCCAAGGGGAGGGGGATTCACCCCTCCACTTT.

This clone was found a few times. V gene TRBV7-9 combines with J gene TRBJ1-1; TRBD1 is a possible D gene (6 bases). The CDR3 is 15 residues long. The germline V gene has CDR1 SEHNR and CDR2 FQNEAQ (reference sequence). Trimming cost V 5 bases and J 0 bases, with 13 bases left between them. The CDR3 DNA sequence: TGTGCCAGCAGCGGATACGGGACACTGAACACTGAAGCTTTCTTT. Its translation is CASSGYGTLNTEAFF.

The chain joins TRBV7-8 to TRBJ1-6, with 7 bases matching TRBD1. The V gene end was trimmed by 4 bases and the J gene end by 7 bases; junction bases not matched to a gene: 10. This CDR3 region has 16 residues. Germline V CDR1 and CDR2: SGHVS, FQNEAQ. CDR3 in amino acids: CASSSQGGPPNSPLHF. Written as DNA, the CDR3 is TGTGCCAGCAGCTCTCAGGGGGGGCCCCCCAATTCACCCCTCCACTTT. Drawing the rest from reference TRBV7-8 and TRBJ1-6, the complete variable domain is GAGVSQSPRYKVAKRGQDVALRCDPISGHVSLFWYQQALGQGPEFLTYFQNEAQLDKSGLPSDRFFAERPEGSVSTLKIQRTQQEDSAVYLCASSSQGGPPNSPLHFGNGTRLTVT.

The chain recombines TRBV12-3 or TRBV12-4 with TRBJ1-5; unclear D gene. Trimming pared 1 base from V and 4 bases from J, leaving 5 bases between. CDR3 length: 13 amino acids. The CDR3 bases are TGTGCCAGCAGTTTAGGAGCGAATCAGCCCCAGCATTTT. Amino acid sequence: CASSLGANQPQHF.

V usage is TRBV3-1 (or the pseudogene TRBV3-2) and J usage is TRBJ1-2; TRBD1 matches at 10 bases. The J segment lost 8 bases and the V segment lost 3 bases, leaving 12 bases of the junction unmatched. CDR1 is LGHDT and CDR2 is YNNKEL in the germline V gene (reference sequence). The CDR3 loop spans 16 amino acids. CDR3 in DNA: TGTGCCAGCAGCCACGGGAGGGGGACAGGGGTTTACGGCTACACCTTC. Protein product: CASSHGRGTGVYGYTF.

V and J are TRBV21-1 and TRBJ2-1; TRBD1 is the table's D call and was not checked against the DNA. TRBV21-1 is tagged as a pseudogene. This CDR3 spans 16 amino acids. In DNA form, the CDR3 reads TGTGCCAGCAGCATCCCGACAGGTGGGTTCTACAATGAGCAGTTCTTC. Translated, it gives CASSIPTGGFYNEQFF.

The rearrangement joins TRBV6-1 to TRBJ2-5; maybe TRBD2 (6 bases). The V end was cut by 2 bases, the J end by 7 bases, with 23 bases between. Germline V lookup: CDR1 MNHNS, CDR2 SASEGT. The CDR3 sequence is 17 residues long. The CDR3 region is CASSEITGDDPSWTQYF. The CDR3 DNA reads TGTGCCAGCAGTGAAATAACGGGGGATGACCCCTCATGGACCCAGTACTTC.

The gene calls are TRBV18 and TRBJ2-7, with 8 nucleotides matching TRBD1. Trimming cost V 2 bases and J 0 bases; bases outside gene matches: 3. The CDR3 consists of 15 residues. Per germline, CDR1 KGHSH and CDR2 LQKENI. CDR3 residues: CASSPMQGASYEQYF. Here the CDR3 DNA reads TGTGCCAGCTCACCAATGCAGGGGGCCTCCTACGAGCAGTACTTC.

J is TRBJ2-7 and V is TRBV5-1; 8 bases map to TRBD1. CDR1 and CDR2 from the germline V gene are SGHRS and YFSETQ. This CDR3 region has 13 residues. Trimming removed 2 bases from V and 5 bases from J; junction bases left unmatched: 3. The CDR3 region is CASSLTGGNEQYF. CDR3 in DNA: TGCGCCAGCAGCTTAACAGGGGGGAACGAGCAGTACTTC. Variable domain in full (rest from reference TRBV5-1 and TRBJ2-7): KAGVTQTPRYLIKTRGQQVTLSCSPISGHRSVSWYQQTPGQGLQFLFEYFSETQRNKGNFPGRFSGRQFSNSRSEMNVSTLELGDSALYLCASSLTGGNEQYFGPGTRLTVT.

The gene calls are TRBV11-2 and TRBJ2-3; D might be TRBD1 or TRBD2, each matching 5 bases. Germline values: CDR1 SGHAT, CDR2 FQNNGV. This CDR3 spans 12 amino acids. Trimming shortened V by 8 bases and J by 6 bases, and 12 bases separated the two germline ends. The CDR3 protein is CASRKEGDTQYF. The CDR3 nucleotides are TGTGCCAGCCGTAAAGAGGGGGATACGCAGTATTTT.

The V gene is TRBV9, the J gene TRBJ1-1; D unclear. The V gene lost 0 bases and the J gene lost 1 base, with 10 bases spanning the gap. CDR3 size: 15 residues. Germline V lookup: CDR1 SGDLS, CDR2 YYNGEE. In DNA form, the CDR3 reads TGTGCCAGCAGCGTAGAGGGAAACTCGAACACTGAAGCTTTCTTT. Translation: CASSVEGNSNTEAFF.

J is TRBJ1-5 and V is TRBV6-4; unclear D gene. V was clipped by 0 bases and J by 0 bases, with 9 bases between them. CDR1 is MRHNA, CDR2 SNTAGT, per germline. The CDR3 runs to 16 residues. The CDR3 loop is CASSDSRGASNQPQHF. CDR3 DNA sequence: TGTGCCAGCAGTGACTCTCGGGGAGCTAGCAATCAGCCCCAGCATTTT.